Listed below are T cell receptor beta chains from one sample, sequenced in a study of neurological immune-mediated disorders. TCRdb reanalysed the 5' RACE reads using MiXCR and keeps one entry per CDR3 protein. The profile covers 66,000 or so distinct CDR3 sequences, with roughly 5.5% appearing a single time and about 2.8% taken by the ten largest. The sequenced sample consisted of PBMCs. Receptors originate from a young woman with multiple sclerosis. Each CDR3 is given with its conserved first and last residue. D genes are given only for firm matches. A clone size is listed for some rows: how often the clone was seen (once, few, many), or a class if it is expanded.

clone_size j_call v_call d_call cdr3_aa cdr3_nt
. TRBJ2-3 TRBV20-1 . CSARDGYTDTQYF TGCAGTGCTAGAGATGGCTACACAGATACGCAGTATTTT
many TRBJ2-4 TRBV12-3/TRBV12-4 . CASSRGNRGKNIQYF TGTGCCAGCAGTAGGGGTAATAGAGGCAAAAACATTCAGTACTTC
many TRBJ1-1 TRBV20-1 TRBD1 CSAAPDRGLSTEAFF TGCAGTGCCGCGCCGGACAGGGGCCTCAGCACTGAAGCTTTCTTT
few TRBJ2-1 TRBV9 TRBD2 CASSAGTSDRNEQFF TGTGCCAGCAGCGCCGGGACTAGCGACCGAAATGAGCAGTTCTTC
many TRBJ1-4 TRBV20-1 . CSASSETDNEKLFF TGCAGTGCTAGTTCTGAGACGGATAATGAAAAACTGTTTTTT
many TRBJ2-1 TRBV7-9 TRBD2 CASSSWTSGVTFYNEQFF TGTGCCAGCAGCTCCTGGACTAGCGGGGTGACCTTCTACAATGAGCAGTTCTTC
many TRBJ2-5 TRBV9 TRBD2 CASNPSGDQETQYF TGTGCCAGCAATCCGAGCGGGGATCAAGAGACCCAGTACTTC
many TRBJ2-7 TRBV11-2 . CASSLSPWEGEQYF TGTGCCAGCAGCTTAAGCCCTTGGGAAGGCGAGCAGTACTTC
many TRBJ1-2 TRBV5-1 TRBD1 CASSSQTGTGGIHGYTF TGCGCCAGCAGCTCACAAACCGGGACAGGGGGTATTCATGGCTACACCTTC
many TRBJ1-1 TRBV12-3/TRBV12-4 . CASSFGRHAFF TGTGCCAGCAGTTTCGGCCGGCATGCTTTCTTT
few TRBJ2-7 TRBV20-1 TRBD1 CSANRGDRAYEQYF TGCAGTGCTAACAGAGGGGACAGGGCCTACGAGCAGTACTTC
few TRBJ2-2 TRBV27 . CASRTTPANTGELFF TGTGCCAGCAGGACCACCCCCGCGAACACCGGGGAGCTGTTTTTT
many TRBJ2-2 TRBV5-1 . CASSPMVGELFF TGCGCCAGCAGCCCAATGGTCGGGGAGCTGTTTTTT
many TRBJ1-1 TRBV5-6 . CASSYGGWTLGTEAFF TGTGCCAGCAGCTACGGAGGGTGGACATTGGGCACTGAAGCTTTCTTT
many TRBJ2-7 TRBV20-1 TRBD1 CSAGETGASYEQYF TGCAGTGCTGGAGAGACAGGGGCCTCCTACGAGCAGTACTTC
many TRBJ2-1 TRBV12-3/TRBV12-4 . CASSLAASSYNEQFF TGTGCCAGCAGTTTAGCGGCTAGCTCTTACAATGAGCAGTTCTTC
. TRBJ1-3 TRBV5-6 . CASSLQGWGRSGNTIYF TGTGCCAGCAGCTTGCAGGGGTGGGGGAGATCTGGAAACACCATATATTTT
many TRBJ2-7 TRBV10-3 . CAISEPSGGRPGPYEQYF TGTGCCATCAGTGAGCCTTCGGGCGGCCGTCCGGGACCCTACGAGCAGTACTTC
many TRBJ2-3 TRBV20-1 TRBD2 CSAPRLAGGSDTQYF TGCAGTGCTCCACGACTAGCGGGGGGGTCAGATACGCAGTATTTT
few TRBJ2-1 TRBV12-3/TRBV12-4 TRBD2 CASSSRGGGGSYNEQFF TGTGCCAGCAGTTCCCGCGGTGGGGGGGGATCCTACAATGAGCAGTTCTTC
few TRBJ2-7 TRBV7-2 TRBD1 CASSPDRRYEQYF TGTGCCAGCAGCCCGGACAGGAGGTACGAGCAGTACTTC
. TRBJ2-3 TRBV9 . CASSPAVLPEQDTQYF TGTGCCAGCAGCCCTGCTGTTCTTCCGGAGCAAGATACGCAGTATTTT
. TRBJ2-1 TRBV27 . CASRRTRNEQFF TGTGCCAGCAGACGTACCCGAAATGAGCAGTTCTTC
medium-sized TRBJ2-3 TRBV20-1 . CSGDGAATDTQYF TGCAGTGGTGACGGGGCGGCCACAGATACGCAGTATTTT
many TRBJ2-7 TRBV5-6 TRBD2 CASSWRGSSSYEQYF TGTGCCAGCAGCTGGCGGGGGTCCAGCTCCTACGAGCAGTACTTC
many TRBJ2-3 TRBV20-1 TRBD2 CSAAGLAGGPVSSTDTQYF TGCAGTGCGGCGGGACTAGCGGGGGGACCCGTTTCTAGCACAGATACGCAGTATTTT
many TRBJ1-5 TRBV20-1 . CSARSHDQPQHF TGCAGTGCTAGGTCGCATGATCAGCCCCAGCATTTT
many TRBJ1-3 TRBV6-2/TRBV6-3 . CASCGSSGNTIYF TGTGCCAGCTGCGGGAGCTCTGGAAACACCATATATTTT
many TRBJ2-5 TRBV20-1 . CSVRESSETQYF TGCAGTGTCAGGGAGTCGAGCGAGACCCAGTACTTC
many TRBJ2-1 TRBV5-1 . CASSLDGAQFF TGCGCCAGCAGCTTGGATGGGGCCCAGTTCTTC
many TRBJ1-6 TRBV7-2 TRBD1 CASSPYRDRGGLWYNSPLHF TGTGCCAGCAGCCCATACCGGGACAGGGGAGGCTTGTGGTATAATTCACCCCTCCACTTT
. TRBJ2-7 TRBV5-1 . CASSLARRGVYEQYF TGCGCCAGCAGCTTGGCCAGGAGGGGGGTCTACGAGCAGTACTTC
few TRBJ1-5 TRBV6-5 . CASRGTSNQPQNF TGTGCCAGCAGGGGGACCAGCAATCAGCCCCAGAATTTT
many TRBJ1-6 TRBV6-5 . CASSYSDSRSPLNF TGTGCCAGCAGTTACTCAGACAGTAGATCACCCCTCAACTTT
many TRBJ1-6 TRBV28 TRBD1 CASGPRQGAISPLHF TGTGCCAGCGGACCCCGTCAGGGGGCTATATCACCCCTCCACTTT
many TRBJ2-5 TRBV7-7 TRBD2 CASSLGASGGQETQYF TGTGCTAGCAGCTTAGGTGCTAGCGGGGGGCAAGAGACCCAGTACTTC
few TRBJ2-2 TRBV27 TRBD2 CASNRGGPNTGELFF TGTGCCAGCAACCGGGGGGGGCCAAACACCGGGGAGCTGTTTTTT
. TRBJ2-4 TRBV20-1 TRBD2 CSARISGGKIQYF TGCAGTGCCAGGATTAGCGGGGGAAAAATTCAGTACTTC
many TRBJ1-1 TRBV5-1 . CASVNTGANTEAFF TGCGCCAGCGTAAATACAGGAGCAAACACTGAAGCTTTCTTT
many TRBJ2-7 TRBV20-1 TRBD2 CSAVGLGIDEQYF TGCAGTGCTGTCGGACTAGGAATCGACGAGCAGTACTTC
. TRBJ2-7 TRBV7-2 . CASSSRALYEQYF TGTGCCAGCAGCTCGAGGGCGCTCTACGAGCAGTACTTC
many TRBJ2-5 TRBV5-1 . CASRTDQETQYF TGCGCCAGCAGAACGGACCAAGAGACCCAGTACTTC
many TRBJ1-4 TRBV3-1 . CASSPPGLEKLFF TGTGCCAGCAGCCCGCCAGGGTTGGAAAAACTGTTTTTT
many TRBJ1-3 TRBV20-1 . CSARGLGNTIYF TGCAGTGCTAGGGGGTTAGGAAACACCATATATTTT
many TRBJ2-5 TRBV20-1 . CSAREAYAGEETQYF TGCAGTGCTAGAGAGGCCTATGCCGGGGAAGAGACCCAGTACTTC
many TRBJ2-1 TRBV10-3 TRBD2 CAIRPTGTSGGYNEQFF TGTGCCATCAGGCCTACCGGGACTAGCGGGGGGTACAATGAGCAGTTCTTC
many TRBJ2-5 TRBV20-1 . CRGGRETQYF TGCAGGGGGGGGCGGGAGACCCAGTACTTC
many TRBJ1-5 TRBV9 TRBD1 CASSVPGTGNQPQHF TGTGCCAGCAGCGTTCCCGGGACAGGCAATCAGCCCCAGCATTTT
many TRBJ2-3 TRBV3-1 . CASSQGTTLTDTQYF TGTGCCAGCAGCCAAGGGACTACCCTCACAGATACGCAGTATTTT
many TRBJ1-1 TRBV20-1 . CSATGYEAFF TGCAGCGCGACAGGTTACGAAGCTTTCTTT
few TRBJ1-2 TRBV3-1 . CASSPGSLYYGYTF TGTGCCAGCAGCCCAGGGTCCCTATACTATGGCTACACCTTC
. TRBJ2-1 TRBV4-1 TRBD1 CASSQDRGRSFNEQFF TGCGCCAGCAGCCAAGACAGGGGGCGATCATTCAATGAGCAGTTCTTC
many TRBJ2-1 TRBV5-1 . CASSRDSSYNEQFF TGCGCCAGCAGCCGGGACTCGAGCTACAATGAGCAGTTCTTC
many TRBJ1-6 TRBV6-6 . CASSYPRDASSYNSPLNF TGTGCCAGCAGTTACCCTAGGGACGCTAGCTCCTATAATTCACCCCTCAACTTT